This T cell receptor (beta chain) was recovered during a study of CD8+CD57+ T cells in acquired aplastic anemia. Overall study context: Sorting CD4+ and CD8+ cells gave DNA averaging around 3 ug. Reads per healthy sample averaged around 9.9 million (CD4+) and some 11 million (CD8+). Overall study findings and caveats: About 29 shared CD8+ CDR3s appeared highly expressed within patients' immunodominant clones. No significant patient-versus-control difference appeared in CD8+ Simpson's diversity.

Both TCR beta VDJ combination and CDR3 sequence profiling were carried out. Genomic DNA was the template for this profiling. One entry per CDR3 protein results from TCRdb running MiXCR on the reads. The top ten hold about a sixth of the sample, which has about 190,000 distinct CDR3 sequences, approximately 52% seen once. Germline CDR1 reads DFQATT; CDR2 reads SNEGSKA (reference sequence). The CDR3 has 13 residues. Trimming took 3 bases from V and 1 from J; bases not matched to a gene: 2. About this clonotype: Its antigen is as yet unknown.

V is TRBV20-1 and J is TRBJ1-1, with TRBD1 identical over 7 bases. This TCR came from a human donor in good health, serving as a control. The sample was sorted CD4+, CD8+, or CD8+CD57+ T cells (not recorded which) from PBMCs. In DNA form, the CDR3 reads TGCAGTGCTAGCCGACAGGGGAACACTGAAGCTTTCTTT. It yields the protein CSASRQGNTEAFF.